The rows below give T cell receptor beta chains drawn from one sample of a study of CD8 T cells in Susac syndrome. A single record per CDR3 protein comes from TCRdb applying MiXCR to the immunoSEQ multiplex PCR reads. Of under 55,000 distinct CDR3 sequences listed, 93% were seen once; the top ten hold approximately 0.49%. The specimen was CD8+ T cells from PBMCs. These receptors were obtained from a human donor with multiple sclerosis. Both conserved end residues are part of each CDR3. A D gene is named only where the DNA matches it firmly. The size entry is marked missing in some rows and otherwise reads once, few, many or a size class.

CDR3aa: CASSQGTVDEQFF; CDR3nt: TGTGCCAGCAGCCAAGGGACAGTAGATGAGCAGTTCTTC; j_gene: TRBJ2-1; d_gene: NA; abundance: NA; v_gene: TRBV3-1
CDR3aa: CASSGELAAGYGYTF; CDR3nt: TGTGCCAGCAGCGGTGAGTTGGCGGCAGGCTATGGCTACACCTTC; j_gene: TRBJ1-2; d_gene: NA; abundance: NA; v_gene: TRBV5-6
CDR3aa: CASSLIPAGEGYEQYF; CDR3nt: TGTGCCAGCAGCTTAATTCCCGCAGGGGAAGGCTACGAGCAGTACTTC; j_gene: TRBJ2-7; d_gene: NA; abundance: NA; v_gene: TRBV7-3
CDR3aa: CASSPGQGYKNEQFF; CDR3nt: TGCGCCAGCAGCCCGGGACAGGGGTACAAGAATGAGCAGTTCTTC; j_gene: TRBJ2-1; d_gene: TRBD1; abundance: NA; v_gene: TRBV5-1
CDR3aa: CSARTGPQETQYF; CDR3nt: TGCAGCGCTCGGACAGGGCCCCAAGAGACCCAGTACTTC; j_gene: TRBJ2-5; d_gene: TRBD1; abundance: NA; v_gene: TRBV29-1
CDR3aa: CASSQVGGPGGETQYF; CDR3nt: TGTGCCAGCAGCCAAGTGGGAGGACCAGGGGGCGAGACCCAGTACTTC; j_gene: TRBJ2-5; d_gene: TRBD1; abundance: NA; v_gene: TRBV4-2
CDR3aa: CASMELLAKNIQYF; CDR3nt: TGTGCCAGCATGGAGTTACTAGCCAAAAACATTCAGTACTTC; j_gene: TRBJ2-4; d_gene: NA; abundance: NA; v_gene: TRBV2
CDR3aa: CASSEVTESPAGEQFF; CDR3nt: TGTGCCAGCAGTGAAGTGACAGAATCTCCAGCGGGTGAGCAGTTCTTC; j_gene: TRBJ2-1; d_gene: NA; abundance: NA; v_gene: TRBV6-1
CDR3aa: CASSQGRANQPQHF; CDR3nt: TGTGCCAGCAGCCAAGGCAGGGCCAATCAGCCCCAGCATTTT; j_gene: TRBJ1-5; d_gene: NA; abundance: NA; v_gene: TRBV3-1
CDR3aa: CASGLGQGNTIYF; CDR3nt: TGTGCTAGTGGTTTGGGACAGGGAAACACCATATATTTT; j_gene: TRBJ1-3; d_gene: NA; abundance: once; v_gene: TRBV12-5
CDR3aa: CASSFDYYEQYF; CDR3nt: TGTGCCAGCAGCTTCGACTACTACGAGCAGTACTTC; j_gene: TRBJ2-7; d_gene: NA; abundance: NA; v_gene: TRBV7-8
CDR3aa: CSARDTAYEQYF; CDR3nt: TGCAGCGCGCGGGACACAGCCTACGAGCAGTACTTC; j_gene: TRBJ2-7; d_gene: NA; abundance: NA; v_gene: TRBV29-1
CDR3aa: CSARDAGLMQETQYF; CDR3nt: TGCAGTGCTAGAGATGCGGGACTAATGCAAGAGACCCAGTACTTC; j_gene: TRBJ2-5; d_gene: TRBD2; abundance: NA; v_gene: TRBV20-1
CDR3aa: CASSIQGQNTEAFF; CDR3nt: TGCGCCAGCAGCATACAGGGACAGAACACTGAAGCTTTCTTT; j_gene: TRBJ1-1; d_gene: NA; abundance: NA; v_gene: TRBV10-2
CDR3aa: CASSLGLASPYEQYF; CDR3nt: TGTGCCAGCAGCCTGGGACTAGCTTCCCCCTACGAGCAGTACTTC; j_gene: TRBJ2-7; d_gene: TRBD2; abundance: NA; v_gene: TRBV5-4
CDR3aa: CSVEALQGAYEQFF; CDR3nt: TGCAGCGTTGAAGCCTTACAGGGGGCGTATGAGCAGTTCTTC; j_gene: TRBJ2-1; d_gene: TRBD1; abundance: NA; v_gene: TRBV29-1
CDR3aa: CASSLPDPYNEQFF; CDR3nt: TGCGCCAGCAGCCTACCAGACCCGTACAATGAGCAGTTCTTC; j_gene: TRBJ2-1; d_gene: NA; abundance: NA; v_gene: TRBV4-1
CDR3aa: CSVYGGEEGYGYTF; CDR3nt: TGCAGCGTGTACGGGGGAGAGGAGGGGTATGGCTACACCTTC; j_gene: TRBJ1-2; d_gene: NA; abundance: once; v_gene: TRBV29-1
CDR3aa: CASSQVIGNYGYTF; CDR3nt: TGCGCCAGCAGCCAAGTCATCGGAAACTATGGCTACACCTTC; j_gene: TRBJ1-2; d_gene: NA; abundance: NA; v_gene: TRBV4-1
CDR3aa: CASSDQKGIDEQYF; CDR3nt: TGTGCCAGCTCAGATCAAAAGGGAATTGACGAGCAGTACTTC; j_gene: TRBJ2-7; d_gene: NA; abundance: NA; v_gene: TRBV7-9
CDR3aa: CSARVDSGGYEQYF; CDR3nt: TGCAGTGCTAGAGTTGATAGCGGGGGTTACGAGCAGTACTTC; j_gene: TRBJ2-7; d_gene: TRBD2; abundance: NA; v_gene: TRBV20-1
CDR3aa: CASSDRTGTGGRFGNTIYF; CDR3nt: TGTGCCAGCAGCGATCGAACCGGGACAGGGGGCCGTTTTGGAAACACCATATATTTT; j_gene: TRBJ1-3; d_gene: TRBD1; abundance: NA; v_gene: TRBV11-2
CDR3aa: CATSDGTSFYTDTQYF; CDR3nt: TGTGCCACCAGTGATGGAACTTCCTTCTACACAGATACGCAGTATTTT; j_gene: TRBJ2-3; d_gene: NA; abundance: NA; v_gene: TRBV24-1
CDR3aa: CASSSTGWRGQETQYF; CDR3nt: TGTGCCAGCAGCTCGACAGGGTGGCGGGGCCAAGAGACCCAGTACTTC; j_gene: TRBJ2-5; d_gene: NA; abundance: NA; v_gene: TRBV13
CDR3aa: CASSTAGAAQETQYF; CDR3nt: TGTGCCAGCAGCACCGCTGGGGCAGCCCAAGAGACCCAGTACTTC; j_gene: TRBJ2-5; d_gene: NA; abundance: NA; v_gene: TRBV7-7
CDR3aa: CAWSVSSRFEFYEQYF; CDR3nt: TGTGCCTGGAGTGTAAGTTCGAGATTCGAGTTCTACGAGCAGTACTTC; j_gene: TRBJ2-7; d_gene: NA; abundance: once; v_gene: TRBV30
CDR3aa: CASSINTDTQYF; CDR3nt: TGTGCCAGCAGCATTAACACAGATACGCAGTATTTT; j_gene: TRBJ2-3; d_gene: NA; abundance: NA; v_gene: TRBV5-4
CDR3aa: CASSVELAGAYNEQFF; CDR3nt: TGTGCCAGCAGCGTAGAACTAGCGGGGGCCTACAATGAGCAGTTCTTC; j_gene: TRBJ2-1; d_gene: TRBD2; abundance: NA; v_gene: TRBV9
CDR3aa: CASSSYRDEQYF; CDR3nt: TGTGCCAGCAGCTCATACAGGGACGAGCAGTACTTC; j_gene: TRBJ2-7; d_gene: NA; abundance: once; v_gene: TRBV6-2/TRBV6-3
CDR3aa: CASSLTGVTEAFF; CDR3nt: TGCGCCAGCAGCTTGACAGGGGTGACTGAAGCTTTCTTT; j_gene: TRBJ1-1; d_gene: TRBD1; abundance: NA; v_gene: TRBV5-1
CDR3aa: CSAREADEQYF; CDR3nt: TGCAGTGCTAGAGAGGCAGACGAGCAGTACTTC; j_gene: TRBJ2-7; d_gene: NA; abundance: NA; v_gene: TRBV20-1
CDR3aa: CASSQEGTGKFYEQYF; CDR3nt: TGCGCCAGCAGCCAAGAGGGTACAGGTAAATTCTACGAGCAGTACTTC; j_gene: TRBJ2-7; d_gene: NA; abundance: NA; v_gene: TRBV4-1
CDR3aa: CASSTMEDYEQYF; CDR3nt: TGTGCCAGCAGTACAATGGAGGACTACGAGCAGTACTTC; j_gene: TRBJ2-7; d_gene: NA; abundance: NA; v_gene: TRBV13
CDR3aa: CASSVARGRGYNEQFF; CDR3nt: TGTGCCAGCAGCGTAGCTCGGGGAAGGGGCTACAATGAGCAGTTCTTC; j_gene: TRBJ2-1; d_gene: NA; abundance: NA; v_gene: TRBV9
CDR3aa: CASSPGRPFSSGANVLTF; CDR3nt: TGTGCCAGCAGCCCCGGACGTCCGTTTAGCTCTGGGGCCAACGTCCTGACTTTC; j_gene: TRBJ2-6; d_gene: NA; abundance: once; v_gene: TRBV7-9
CDR3aa: CATSRAGDSNQPQHF; CDR3nt: TGTGCCACCAGCAGAGCGGGGGATAGCAATCAGCCCCAGCATTTT; j_gene: TRBJ1-5; d_gene: NA; abundance: once; v_gene: TRBV15
CDR3aa: CASSLATGDEQYF; CDR3nt: TGTGCCAGCAGTTTAGCCACAGGGGACGAGCAGTACTTC; j_gene: TRBJ2-7; d_gene: TRBD1; abundance: NA; v_gene: TRBV12-3/TRBV12-4
CDR3aa: CAISEEAQANYGYTF; CDR3nt: TGTGCCATCAGTGAAGAGGCACAGGCGAACTATGGCTACACCTTC; j_gene: TRBJ1-2; d_gene: NA; abundance: NA; v_gene: TRBV10-3
CDR3aa: CASSRMSSPLHF; CDR3nt: TGTGCCTCTTCACGCATGAGCTCACCCCTCCACTTT; j_gene: TRBJ1-6; d_gene: NA; abundance: NA; v_gene: TRBV11-3
CDR3aa: CASSFSGNQPQHF; CDR3nt: TGTGCCAGCAGTTTCTCGGGGAATCAGCCCCAGCATTTT; j_gene: TRBJ1-5; d_gene: NA; abundance: NA; v_gene: TRBV28
CDR3aa: CASRDRQALSTEAFF; CDR3nt: TGTGCCAGCAGAGATCGACAGGCGTTGTCTACTGAAGCTTTCTTT; j_gene: TRBJ1-1; d_gene: NA; abundance: NA; v_gene: TRBV6-2/TRBV6-3
CDR3aa: CASSGVGGSPFF; CDR3nt: TGTGCCAGCAGTGGGGTGGGGGGCTCGCCTTTCTTT; j_gene: TRBJ1-1; d_gene: NA; abundance: NA; v_gene: TRBV6-5
CDR3aa: CASSLARVISQSNQPQHF; CDR3nt: TGTGCCAGCAGCTTAGCGAGGGTTATTTCCCAAAGCAATCAGCCCCAGCATTTT; j_gene: TRBJ1-5; d_gene: NA; abundance: NA; v_gene: TRBV7-2
CDR3aa: CASSPLLQPYEQYF; CDR3nt: TGTGCCAGCAGCCCTCTGCTACAACCCTACGAGCAGTACTTC; j_gene: TRBJ2-7; d_gene: NA; abundance: NA; v_gene: TRBV5-6
CDR3aa: CASSSTGENTEAFF; CDR3nt: TGTGCCAGCAGCTCTACAGGGGAGAACACTGAAGCTTTCTTT; j_gene: TRBJ1-1; d_gene: TRBD1; abundance: NA; v_gene: TRBV7-9
CDR3aa: CASSTGGVNQPQHF; CDR3nt: TGTGCCAGCAGCACTGGGGGGGTCAATCAGCCCCAGCATTTT; j_gene: TRBJ1-5; d_gene: NA; abundance: NA; v_gene: TRBV7-9
CDR3aa: CASSQSKGDLRGFIQPQHF; CDR3nt: TGCGCCAGCAGTCAATCTAAAGGGGATCTTCGTGGCTTTATACAGCCCCAGCATTTT; j_gene: TRBJ1-5; d_gene: NA; abundance: NA; v_gene: TRBV23-1
CDR3aa: CASSSRRGVDEAFF; CDR3nt: TGTGCCAGCAGTTCCCGGCGAGGGGTTGACGAAGCTTTCTTT; j_gene: TRBJ1-1; d_gene: NA; abundance: NA; v_gene: TRBV7-9
CDR3aa: CATSDPRGEPYNEQFF; CDR3nt: TGTGCCACCAGTGACCCCCGCGGGGAACCCTACAATGAGCAGTTCTTC; j_gene: TRBJ2-1; d_gene: NA; abundance: once; v_gene: TRBV24-1
CDR3aa: CSARGFANTGELFF; CDR3nt: TGCAGCGCCCGGGGATTCGCGAACACCGGGGAGCTGTTTTTT; j_gene: TRBJ2-2; d_gene: NA; abundance: NA; v_gene: TRBV29-1
CDR3aa: CASTEGGIMGNQPQHF; CDR3nt: TGTGCCAGCACCGAAGGGGGAATAATGGGCAATCAGCCCCAGCATTTT; j_gene: TRBJ1-5; d_gene: NA; abundance: NA; v_gene: TRBV12-3/TRBV12-4
CDR3aa: CASSKDRDSVQPQHF; CDR3nt: TGTGCCAGCAGTAAAGACAGGGACAGCGTTCAGCCCCAGCATTTT; j_gene: TRBJ1-5; d_gene: TRBD1; abundance: NA; v_gene: TRBV27